The entry below describes one T cell receptor beta chain. Relative to the germline gene, one junction end is altered; a read error may explain this. The data are from a study of tumor-infiltrating lymphocytes in primary liver carcinoma. Study context: The number of productive TCRbeta reads per sample ranged from roughly 3.5 to 8 million and was similar across tissue types.

The source material, 20-30 mg of unsorted bulk tissue, was used to co-extract RNA and DNA. The investigators made TCR beta cDNA from about 0.45 ug total RNA, using a constant-region primer. Three rounds of nested multiplex PCR with slightly modified ARM-PCR produced TCR beta libraries. MiXCR, applied by TCRdb to the multiplex PCR reads, yields one record per CDR3 protein. This sample yields approximately 73,000 distinct CDR3 sequences, of which around 75% are seen a single time; about 13% belongs to the top ten. Sequencing was carried out using liver tumor tissue from sampling region 4. Regarding subset: tumor region T4, right-lateral pole. The receptor comes from a woman aged 55 to 70 with primary liver carcinoma and hepatitis B virus infection.

The CDR3 DNA sequence: TGTACCAGCAGCATCGGGACAGGAGGCGACAACGAGCAGTACTTC. The encoded protein is CTSSIGTGGDNEQYF. The V gene is TRBV5-4, the J gene TRBJ2-7; 8 bases are shared with TRBD1. This CDR3 comprises 15 residues. Germline loops: CDR1 SGHNT, CDR2 YYREEE (reference sequence).